This T cell receptor beta chain was obtained from a study of blood T cell repertoires in COVID-19. Profiled with immunoSEQ multiplex PCR; TCRdb holds only in-frame clones, not every one. This sample has hundreds of thousands of clones, with 90% found just once. Germline assignment: CDR1 KGHSH and CDR2 LQKENI. The CDR3 contains 14 residues. V shed 10 bases and J 1 base; nucleotides not matched to a gene: 7. The TCR comes from a woman in her 40s with COVID-19, enrolled during active disease. The chain uses TRBV18 and TRBJ1-1; 9 bases fit TRBD1. The source material was peripheral blood. CDR3 coding DNA: TGTGCCACCCAGACAGGGGGTTCGAACACTGAAGCTTTCTTT. It yields the protein CATQTGGSNTEAFF.